This T cell receptor beta chain was captured by sequencing in a study of blood T cell repertoires in COVID-19. Only in-frame clones appear in the TCRdb table, and some are missing; sequencing was by immunoSEQ multiplex PCR. The sample gives a few hundred thousand clones, roughly 87% of which show up once; roughly 4.8% is in the top ten. V gave up 5 bases and J gave up 8 bases; unmatched junction bases: 14. This CDR3 is built from 16 residues. The V gene's germline CDR1 is SGHAT and CDR2 FQNNGV. The chain has TRBV11-2 and TRBJ2-1; 8 bases map to TRBD1. The origin of this receptor is a middle-aged woman who had recovered from COVID-19. What was sequenced was peripheral blood. CDR3 amino acids: CASSPQGGQGRDEQFF. The CDR3 DNA reads TGTGCCAGCAGCCCCCAAGGTGGACAGGGACGGGATGAGCAGTTCTTC.